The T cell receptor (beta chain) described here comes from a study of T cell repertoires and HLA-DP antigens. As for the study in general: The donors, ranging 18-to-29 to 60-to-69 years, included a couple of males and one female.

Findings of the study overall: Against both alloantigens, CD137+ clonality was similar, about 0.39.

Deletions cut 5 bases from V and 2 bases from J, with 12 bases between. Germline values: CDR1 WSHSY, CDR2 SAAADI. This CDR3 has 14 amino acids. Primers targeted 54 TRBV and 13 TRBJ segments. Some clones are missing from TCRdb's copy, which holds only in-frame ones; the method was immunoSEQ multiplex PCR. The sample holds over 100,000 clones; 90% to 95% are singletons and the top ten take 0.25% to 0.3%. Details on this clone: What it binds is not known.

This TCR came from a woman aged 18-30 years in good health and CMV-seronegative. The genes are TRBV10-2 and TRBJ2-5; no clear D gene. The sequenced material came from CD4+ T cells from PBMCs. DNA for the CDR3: TGCGCCAGCAGTTCGCGCCGTACACAAGAGACCCAGTACTTC. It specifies CASSSRRTQETQYF.